This T cell receptor beta chain was captured by sequencing in a study of T cell responses to AZD1222 COVID-19 vaccine. A note on this clone: What it recognizes is unknown.

The table came from immunoSEQ multiplex PCR; TCRdb's copy has only in-frame clones and leaves some out. This table has 140,000 to 150,000 clones, approximately 92% appearing once. Overall study findings and caveats: Baseline seropositivity occurred in only a handful of AZD1222 recipients. Spike-specific TCR breadth and depth both grew after two AZD1222 doses.

Second-dose timings of about 4 or about 12 weeks were pooled. Deletions cut 5 bases from V and 3 bases from J, with 10 bases between. The CDR3 spans 14 residues. Germline CDR1 is SNHLY and CDR2 is FYNNEI. The sequence came from an adult who received the AZD1222 COVID-19 vaccine. The sequencing here drew on peripheral blood, taken 28 days after the second AZD1222 dose. This chain links TRBV2 with TRBJ2-2; the D gene is possibly TRBD1 (6 bases). The CDR3 region has the DNA TGTGCCAGCAGTCGGACAGTTTACACCGGGGAGCTGTTTTTT. It specifies CASSRTVYTGELFF.